This T cell receptor (beta chain) was sequenced in a study of T cells in Graves' hyperthyroidism and ophthalmopathy. Amplified TCR beta CDR3 regions derived from RNA transcripts. During a first-round RT-PCR of the TCR CDR3, the HTBI primer set was used. MiXCR, applied by TCRdb to the multiplex PCR reads, yields one record per CDR3 protein. The data contain roughly 500,000 distinct CDR3 sequences, about 14% of them singletons. Germline assignment: CDR1 LNHDA and CDR2 SQIVND (reference sequence). The CDR3 has 15 residues. With 0 bases removed from V and 0 bases from J, the gap between germline ends came to 6 bases. This clonotype was counted ten times or more.

This clonotype was sampled from a woman in her 30s with Graves' hyperthyroidism that later progressed to Graves' ophthalmopathy. V and J are TRBV19 and TRBJ2-4, with D perhaps matching TRBD2 (6 bases). The sample comprised blood. The CDR3 DNA sequence: TGTGCCAGTAGTATAGAGGGACTAGCCAAAAACATTCAGTACTTC. This codes for CASSIEGLAKNIQYF. Full variable domain (missing parts from reference TRBV19 and TRBJ2-4): DGGITQSPKYLFRKEGQNVTLSCEQNLNHDAMYWYRQDPGQGLRLIYYSQIVNDFQKGDIAEGYSVSREKKESFPLTVTSAQKNPTAFYLCASSIEGLAKNIQYFGAGTRLSVL.